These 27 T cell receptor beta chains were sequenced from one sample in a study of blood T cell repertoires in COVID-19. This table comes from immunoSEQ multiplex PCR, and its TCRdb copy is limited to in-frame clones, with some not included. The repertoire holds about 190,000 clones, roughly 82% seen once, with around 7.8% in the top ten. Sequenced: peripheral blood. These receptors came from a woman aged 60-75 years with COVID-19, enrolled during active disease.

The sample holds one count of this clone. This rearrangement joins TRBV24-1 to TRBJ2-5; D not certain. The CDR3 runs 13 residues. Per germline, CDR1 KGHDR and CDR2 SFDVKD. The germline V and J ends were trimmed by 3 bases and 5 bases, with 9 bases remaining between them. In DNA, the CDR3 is TGTGCCACCAGTGATCAGTATTTGGAGACCCAGTACTTC. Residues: CATSDQYLETQYF.

The CDR3 loop is CASSPHHGGRGNEQFF. As DNA, the CDR3 is TGTGCCAGCAGTCCGCACCATGGCGGGAGAGGAAATGAGCAGTTCTTC. This chain connects TRBV27 to TRBJ2-1; 7 bases are a match to TRBD2. Per germline, CDR1 MNHEY and CDR2 SMNVEV (reference sequence). This CDR3 comprises 16 residues. With V trimmed by 5 bases and J by 7 bases, 14 bases remained unmatched.

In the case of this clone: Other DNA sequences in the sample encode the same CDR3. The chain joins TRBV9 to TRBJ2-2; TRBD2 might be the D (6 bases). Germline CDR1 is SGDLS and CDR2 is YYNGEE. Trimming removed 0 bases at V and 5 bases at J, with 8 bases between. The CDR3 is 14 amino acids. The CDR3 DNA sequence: TGTGCCAGCAGCGTAGGTGGGGGGACCGGGGAGCTGTTTTTT. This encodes CASSVGGGTGELFF.

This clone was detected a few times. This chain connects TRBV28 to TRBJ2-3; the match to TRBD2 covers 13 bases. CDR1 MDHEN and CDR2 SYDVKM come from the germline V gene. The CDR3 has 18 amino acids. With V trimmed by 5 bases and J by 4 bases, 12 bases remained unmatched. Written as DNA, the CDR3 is TGTGCCAGCAGTCCCTCGGGACTAGCGGGGTCTCCTGCAGATACGCAGTATTTT. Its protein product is CASSPSGLAGSPADTQYF.

This chain's CDR3 is CASSNVGQGYNLYGYTF. CDR3 nucleotide sequence: TGTGCCAGTAGTAATGTGGGACAGGGTTATAATCTCTATGGCTACACCTTC. V is TRBV19 and J is TRBJ1-2; 9 positions match TRBD1. Germline V gene lookup returns CDR1 LNHDA and CDR2 SQIVND (reference sequence). Trimming took 4 bases from V and 4 from J; bases not matched to a gene: 13. CDR3 length: 17 residues.

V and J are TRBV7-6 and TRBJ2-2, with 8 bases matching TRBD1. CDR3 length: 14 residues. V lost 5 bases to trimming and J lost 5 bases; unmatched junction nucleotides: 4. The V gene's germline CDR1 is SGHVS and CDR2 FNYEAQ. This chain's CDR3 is CASSKTGVTGELFF. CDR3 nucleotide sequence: TGTGCCAGCAGCAAGACAGGGGTGACCGGGGAGCTGTTTTTT. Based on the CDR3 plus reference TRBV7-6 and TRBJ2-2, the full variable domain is GAGVSQSPRYKVTKRGQDVALRCDPISGHVSLYWYRQALGQGPEFLTYFNYEAQQDKSGLPNDRFSAERPEGSISTLTIQRTEQRDSAMYRCASSKTGVTGELFFGEGSRLTVL.

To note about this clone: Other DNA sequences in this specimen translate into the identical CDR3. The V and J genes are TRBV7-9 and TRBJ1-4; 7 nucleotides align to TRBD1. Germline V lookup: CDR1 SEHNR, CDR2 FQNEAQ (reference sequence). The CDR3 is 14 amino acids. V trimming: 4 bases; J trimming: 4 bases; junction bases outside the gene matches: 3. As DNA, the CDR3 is TGTGCCAGCAGCTCGGGACAGAATAATGAAAAACTGTTTTTT. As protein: CASSSGQNNEKLFF.

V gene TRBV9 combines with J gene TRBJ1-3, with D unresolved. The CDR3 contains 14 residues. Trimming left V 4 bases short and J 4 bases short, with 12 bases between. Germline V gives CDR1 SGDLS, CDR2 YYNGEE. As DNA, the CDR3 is TGTGCCAGCAGCCTCGTCTTGGAGGGAAACACCATATATTTT. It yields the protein CASSLVLEGNTIYF.

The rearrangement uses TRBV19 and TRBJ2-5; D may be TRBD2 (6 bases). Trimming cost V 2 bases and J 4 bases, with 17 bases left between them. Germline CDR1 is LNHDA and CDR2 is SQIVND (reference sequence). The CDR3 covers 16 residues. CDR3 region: CASSINKAGRRETQYF. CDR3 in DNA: TGTGCCAGTAGTATAAATAAGGCGGGAAGGAGAGAGACCCAGTACTTC.

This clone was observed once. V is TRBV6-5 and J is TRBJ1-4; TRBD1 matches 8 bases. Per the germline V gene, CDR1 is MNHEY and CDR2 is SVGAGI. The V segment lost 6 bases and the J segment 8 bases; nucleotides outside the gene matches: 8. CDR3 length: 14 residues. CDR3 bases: TGTGCCAGCAGCCGCGGACAGGGAAGAGAAAAACTGTTTTTT. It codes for CASSRGQGREKLFF.

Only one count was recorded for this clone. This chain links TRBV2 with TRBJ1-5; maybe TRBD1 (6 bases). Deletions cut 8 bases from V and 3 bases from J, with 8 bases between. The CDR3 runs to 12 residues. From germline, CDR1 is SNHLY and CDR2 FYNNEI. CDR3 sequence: CASHRDNQPQHF. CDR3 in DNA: TGTGCCAGCCACAGGGACAATCAGCCCCAGCATTTT.

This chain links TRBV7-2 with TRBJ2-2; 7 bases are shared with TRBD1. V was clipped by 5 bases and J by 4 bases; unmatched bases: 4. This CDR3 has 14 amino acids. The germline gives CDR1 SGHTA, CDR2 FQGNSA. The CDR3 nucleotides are TGTGCCAGCAGCCCCGACAGGGCCACCGGGGAGCTGTTTTTT. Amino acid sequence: CASSPDRATGELFF.

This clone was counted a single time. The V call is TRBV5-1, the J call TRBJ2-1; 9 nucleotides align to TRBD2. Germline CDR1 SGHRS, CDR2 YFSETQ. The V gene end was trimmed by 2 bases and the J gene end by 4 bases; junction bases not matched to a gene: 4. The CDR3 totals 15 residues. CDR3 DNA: TGCGCCAGCAGCTTCCCAGCGGGAGGATACAATGAGCAGTTCTTC. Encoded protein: CASSFPAGGYNEQFF.

In DNA form, the CDR3 reads TGTGCCAGCAGTCCTCCTGGGTTCAGGGGGGATTCACCCCTCCACTTT. It codes for CASSPPGFRGDSPLHF. The chain couples TRBV28 to TRBJ1-6; TRBD1 aligns across 7 bases. The CDR3 consists of 16 residues. Germline CDR1 is MDHEN and CDR2 is SYDVKM. Unmatched junction bases numbered 12, after V lost 5 bases and J lost 8 bases. Full variable domain (outside the CDR3, taken from reference TRBV28 and TRBJ1-6): DVKVTQSSRYLVKRTGEKVFLECVQDMDHENMFWYRQDPGLGLRLIYFSYDVKMKEKGDIPEGYSVSREKKERFSLILESASTNQTSMYLCASSPPGFRGDSPLHFGNGTRLTVT.

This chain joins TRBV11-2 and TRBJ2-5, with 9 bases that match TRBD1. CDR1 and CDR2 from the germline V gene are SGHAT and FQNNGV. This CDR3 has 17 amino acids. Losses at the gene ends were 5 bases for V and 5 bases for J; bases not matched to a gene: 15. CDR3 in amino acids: CASSPIRRDRVRETQYF. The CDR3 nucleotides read TGTGCCAGCAGCCCGATCCGCCGGGACAGGGTACGGGAGACCCAGTACTTC.

This CDR3 reads CASSIGQGAFSPLHF. In DNA, the CDR3 is TGTGCCAGTAGTATCGGACAGGGGGCTTTCTCACCCCTCCACTTT. The chain combines TRBV19 with TRBJ1-6, with 11 nucleotides matching TRBD1. The CDR3 runs 15 residues. CDR1 and CDR2 from the germline V gene are LNHDA and SQIVND (reference sequence). V gave up 3 bases and J gave up 10 bases; unmatched junction bases: 5.

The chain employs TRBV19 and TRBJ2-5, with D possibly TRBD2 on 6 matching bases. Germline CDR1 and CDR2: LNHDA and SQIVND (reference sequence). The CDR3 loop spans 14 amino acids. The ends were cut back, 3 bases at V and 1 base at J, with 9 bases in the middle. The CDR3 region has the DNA TGTGCCAGTAGTATGGGACTCCTCCAAGAGACCCAGTACTTC. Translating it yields CASSMGLLQETQYF.

Written as DNA, the CDR3 is TGTGCCAGCAGCCCTAGCGGGAGGGGGAACACCGGGGAGCTGTTTTTT. As protein: CASSPSGRGNTGELFF. The chain has TRBV27 and TRBJ2-2; TRBD2 agrees at 12 bases. The CDR3 sequence is 16 residues long. V shed 6 bases, J shed 1 base, and the junction held 3 bases outside the gene matches. Germline V gene lookup returns CDR1 MNHEY and CDR2 SMNVEV (reference sequence).

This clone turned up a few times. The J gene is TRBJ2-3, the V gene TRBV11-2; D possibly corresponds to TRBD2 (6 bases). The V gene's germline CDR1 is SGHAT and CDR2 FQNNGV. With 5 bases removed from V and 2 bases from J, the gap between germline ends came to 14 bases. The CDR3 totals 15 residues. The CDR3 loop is CASSPKAGFTDTQYF. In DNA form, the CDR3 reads TGTGCCAGCAGCCCAAAGGCGGGGTTCACAGATACGCAGTATTTT.

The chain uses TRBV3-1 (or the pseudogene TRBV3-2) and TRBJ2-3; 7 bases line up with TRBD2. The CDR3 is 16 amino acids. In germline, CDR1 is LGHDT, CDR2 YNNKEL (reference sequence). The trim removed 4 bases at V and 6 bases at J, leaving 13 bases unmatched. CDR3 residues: CASSPRDPAGTDTQYF. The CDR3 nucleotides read TGTGCCAGCAGCCCCCGCGACCCAGCGGGAACCGATACGCAGTATTTT.

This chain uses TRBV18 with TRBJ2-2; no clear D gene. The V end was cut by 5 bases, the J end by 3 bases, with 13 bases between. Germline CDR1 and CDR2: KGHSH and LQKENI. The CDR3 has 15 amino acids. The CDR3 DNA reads TGTGCCAGCTCAGACACAGTGGGCGACACCGGGGAGCTGTTTTTT. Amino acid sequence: CASSDTVGDTGELFF.

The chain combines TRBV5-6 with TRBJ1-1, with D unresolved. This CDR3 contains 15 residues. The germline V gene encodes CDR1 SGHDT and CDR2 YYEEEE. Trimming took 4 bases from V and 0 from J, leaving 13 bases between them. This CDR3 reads CASSASPVLNTEAFF. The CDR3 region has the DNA TGTGCCAGCAGCGCCTCGCCGGTATTGAACACTGAAGCTTTCTTT.

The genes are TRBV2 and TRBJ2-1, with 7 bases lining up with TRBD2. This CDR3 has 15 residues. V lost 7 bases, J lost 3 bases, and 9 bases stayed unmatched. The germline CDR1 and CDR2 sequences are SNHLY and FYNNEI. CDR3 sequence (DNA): TGTGCCAGCACCGAGCGGACTAGTGACTACAATGAGCAGTTCTTC. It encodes CASTERTSDYNEQFF.

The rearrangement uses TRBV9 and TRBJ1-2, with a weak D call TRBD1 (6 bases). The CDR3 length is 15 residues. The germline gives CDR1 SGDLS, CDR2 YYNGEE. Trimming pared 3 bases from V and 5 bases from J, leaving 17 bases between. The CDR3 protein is CASSAGGLVYYGYTF. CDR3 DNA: TGTGCCAGCAGCGCTGGGGGCTTAGTGTATTATGGCTACACCTTC.

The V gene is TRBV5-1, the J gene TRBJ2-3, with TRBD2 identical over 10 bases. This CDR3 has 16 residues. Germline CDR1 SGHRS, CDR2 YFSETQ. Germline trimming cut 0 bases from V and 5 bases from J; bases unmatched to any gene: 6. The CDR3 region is CASSLAGLAGEDTQYF. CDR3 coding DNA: TGCGCCAGCAGCTTGGCCGGCCTAGCGGGGGAAGATACGCAGTATTTT.

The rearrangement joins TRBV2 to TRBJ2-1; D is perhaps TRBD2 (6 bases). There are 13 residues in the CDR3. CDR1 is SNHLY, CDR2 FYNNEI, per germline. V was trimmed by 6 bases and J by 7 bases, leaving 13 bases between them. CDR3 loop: CASRGTAGNEQFF. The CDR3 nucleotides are TGTGCCAGCAGGGGGACTGCTGGGAATGAGCAGTTCTTC.

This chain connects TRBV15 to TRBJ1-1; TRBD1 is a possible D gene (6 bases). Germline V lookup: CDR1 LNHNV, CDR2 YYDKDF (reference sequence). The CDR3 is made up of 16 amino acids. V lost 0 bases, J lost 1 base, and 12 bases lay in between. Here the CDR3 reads CATSRDLRQANTEAFF. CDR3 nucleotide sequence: TGTGCCACCAGCAGAGATCTGAGACAGGCGAACACTGAAGCTTTCTTT.